This paragraph covers one TCR beta chain sequence. Its target is not known. The source of the sample is a study of resident and recirculating memory T cells in vitiligo. Study information: Shave-biopsy epidermis from lesional and nonlesional skin was sequenced alongside PBMCs. The samples were homogenized without cell sorting before genomic DNA extraction.

Confetti depigmentation, marking active vitiligo, was absent in these patients. Study findings and constraints: Clonality differed among vitiligo lesions, with no unique dominant clone.

CDR1 MNHEY and CDR2 SVGAGI come from the germline V gene. The CDR3 has 13 residues. V lost 6 bases and J 6 bases, leaving 15 bases between the germline ends. TCRdb's table, derived via immunoSEQ multiplex PCR, lists solely in-frame clones and lacks some. The sample lists roughly 76,000 clones; more than 85% were seen once. This receptor was identified in a male donor with vitiligo. V and J are TRBV6-5 and TRBJ2-7; D possibly corresponds to TRBD1 (6 bases). The specimen was blood. The CDR3 coding sequence is TGTGCCAGCAGCCGGACAGTTTCGGGCGAGCAGTACTTC. Encoded protein: CASSRTVSGEQYF.